This record covers a single T cell receptor (beta chain). As handled by the study authors: Amplifying reference gene primers gave estimates of nucleated cell counts. Data came from immunoSEQ multiplex PCR; TCRdb stores just in-frame clones and leaves some out. That table furnishes V, J and clone size, whereas the DNA furnished D and trimming. The profile shows a few hundred thousand clones, around nine tenths of them singletons. Germline CDR1 reads SEHNR; CDR2 reads FQNEAQ (reference sequence). Losses at the gene ends were 4 bases for V and 3 bases for J; bases not matched to a gene: 8. This CDR3 region has 16 residues. The data belong to a study of blood T cell repertoires in COVID-19. About the study: Italy, Spain and the United States were the sources of the convalescent and acute COVID-19 samples. PBMCs, B-cell-depleted T cells, or T cells were the source of the cDNA or gDNA that made up the material.

The chain carries TRBV7-9 and TRBJ2-2; TRBD2 matches at 7 bases. This receptor was taken from a human donor in a cohort sampled during active COVID-19. The sample consisted of peripheral blood. DNA for the CDR3: TGTGCCAGCAGCTCCCCGACTAGCAAGTACACCGGGGAGCTGTTTTTT. It codes for CASSSPTSKYTGELFF.